The clone carrying this TCR beta chain was counted once. Its antigen is undetermined. The same CDR3 can be traced to other DNA sequences in this sample. CDR3 size: 12 residues. Germline-derived CDR1 and CDR2 are SQVTM and ANQGSEA. The V end was cut by 4 bases, the J end by 1 base, with 8 bases between. Positive CCR7 selection of CD45RO-negative cells yielded the naive CD8 cells, and terminally differentiated effector memory CD45RA+ cells were excluded. Using immunoSEQ multiplex PCR, the repertoire was profiled, and TCRdb retains in-frame clones only, with some absent. The sample comprises about 2.1 million clones, about 93% of which are singletons, and more than 1.5% rests with the top ten. These data belong to a study of shared clonotypes between healthy human individuals. Whole-study results and caveats: In several donors, around 5.5% of naive CD4 clonotypes appeared in common. Few donors limited the genetic and exposure-history diversity represented.

The origin of this receptor is a man between 18 and 29 years old in good health. Some clones in this sample may be carry-over from other donors' samples. Sequenced input: naive CD8+ T cells from PBMCs. The chain is built from TRBV29-1 and TRBJ2-7; possibly TRBD1 for D (6 bases). CDR3 loop: CSVVGQSYEQYF. Written as DNA, the CDR3 is TGCAGCGTTGTAGGACAGTCCTACGAGCAGTACTTC.